This entry describes one TCR beta chain. V gave up 6 bases and J gave up 0 bases; unmatched junction bases: 3. Germline lookup yields CDR1 MDHEN and CDR2 SYDVKM. The CDR3 has 14 residues. The assay was immunoSEQ multiplex PCR, and TCRdb's table has in-frame clones only and misses some. The table records 95,000 to 130,000 clones, about nine tenths of them present only once. This sample stems from a study of T cell clones after liver transplantation. Study at large: Blood was drawn pre-transplant, before withdrawal, and after full or failed withdrawal.

This clonotype was obtained from a human patient who received a liver transplant. Some of the T cells may derive from the graft donor. The specimen comprised CD4+ T cells from blood, sampled 12 months after liver transplant. The chain uses TRBV28 and TRBJ2-3; 7 bases match TRBD2. The CDR3 region is CASRLAKSTDTQYF. CDR3 DNA sequence: TGTGCCAGCAGACTAGCGAAGAGCACAGATACGCAGTATTTT.